This T cell receptor (beta chain) was documented in a study of blood T cells in healthy people across ages. At the level of the study: There was about one barcoded beta molecule captured by template switching per two T cells. Study findings and constraints: When set beside aged donors, long-lived donors presented more naive CD4+ cells and higher diversity.

In the case of this clonotype: As yet, its antigen is unknown.

Each donor's blood draw was 8.5 to 10 milliliters of peripheral blood. The germline V gene encodes CDR1 MDHEN and CDR2 SYDVKM. V lost 7 bases to trimming and J lost 9 bases, with 13 bases between them. CDR3 size: 12 residues. A J-beta primer mix and a sample-barcoded 5' primer were used in a second PCR of roughly 6 to 12 cycles. Every cDNA molecule carried a tag from a template-switch adaptor bearing 12 random nucleotides. TCRdb reanalysed the 5' RACE reads using MiXCR and keeps one entry per CDR3 protein. The table has 1.5 million to 2 million distinct CDR3 sequences, about 28% seen once. The rearrangement links TRBV28 to TRBJ2-1, with D tentatively TRBD1 (6 bases). The sequenced sample was blood. This clonotype was obtained from a woman in her thirties in good health. The CDR3 sequence: CASKTGKVEQFF. In DNA, the CDR3 is TGTGCCAGCAAAACAGGGAAGGTTGAGCAGTTCTTC.